This T cell receptor beta chain stems from a study of blood T cell repertoires in COVID-19. Turning to the study itself: COVID-19 samples from acute and convalescent phases originated in the United States, Italy and Spain. The cDNA or gDNA used as material had been derived from T cells, B-cell-depleted T cells, or PBMCs.

This clone was observed a handful of times. Looked up from germline, CDR1 is SGDLS and CDR2 is YYNGEE. Losses at the gene ends were 2 bases for V and 6 bases for J; bases not matched to a gene: 10. The CDR3 is 15 amino acids. Those enrolled in Seattle joined during active infection and were followed longitudinally afterward. Under the authors' procedure: Nucleated cell counts were estimated from reference gene primer amplification. Measured with immunoSEQ multiplex PCR; TCRdb has only the in-frame clones, and not every one. V and J calls and clone size come straight from that table; D and trimming were deduced from the DNA. This table has over 250,000 clones, approximately 88% appearing once.

The origin of this receptor is a human donor with COVID-19, enrolled during active disease. The donor label of this sample is uncertain. The chain has TRBV9 and TRBJ2-7, with 8 bases that match TRBD1. Sequencing input: peripheral blood. CDR3 protein: CASSVQGASPGEQYF. The CDR3 coding sequence is TGTGCCAGCAGCGTCCAGGGGGCGTCCCCGGGCGAGCAGTACTTC. Variable domain in full (rest from reference TRBV9 and TRBJ2-7): DSGVTQTPKHLITATGQRVTLRCSPRSGDLSVYWYQQSLDQGLQFLIQYYNGEERAKGNILERFSAQQFPDLHSELNLSSLELGDSALYFCASSVQGASPGEQYFGPGTRLTVT.